The 25 T cell receptor beta chains in this list originate from one sample, sequenced in a study of identical twins. TCRdb redid the calling of the 5' RACE reads with MiXCR, one entry per CDR3 protein. The table lists some 440,000 distinct CDR3 sequences, more than 20% of them singletons, with about 3% in the top ten. Another study also made use of these data, one on T cells expressing NK-cell markers.

The sample consisted of CD4+ T cells sorted from blood. The origin of the receptors is a woman under 30 in good health.

The chain uses TRBV6-5 and TRBJ2-5; 8 positions match TRBD2. Germline loops: CDR1 MNHEY, CDR2 SVGAGI. With 0 bases clipped from V and 0 bases from J, the junction kept 3 bases outside the gene matches. The CDR3 loop spans 16 amino acids. The DNA for the CDR3 is TGTGCCAGCAGTTACTCTTTGACTAGCGACCAAGAGACCCAGTACTTC. This gives the protein CASSYSLTSDQETQYF.

The chain employs TRBV20-1 and TRBJ2-2; maybe TRBD2 (7 bases). V lost 6 bases and J lost 4, with 15 bases in between. The CDR3 covers 14 residues. The germline gives CDR1 DFQATT, CDR2 SNEGSKA (reference sequence). The CDR3 DNA reads TGCAGTGCCTTCGGGGGGCCGGTCACCGGGGAGCTGTTTTTT. Amino acids: CSAFGGPVTGELFF.

The sample holds many counts of this clonotype. The rearrangement joins TRBV20-1 to TRBJ1-1, with 9 bases aligning to TRBD1. With 6 bases clipped from V and 4 bases from J, the junction kept 15 bases outside the gene matches. Per germline, CDR1 DFQATT and CDR2 SNEGSKA (reference sequence). This CDR3 region has 16 residues. The CDR3 region is CSAGGRTGAVSTEAFF. The DNA of the CDR3 is TGCAGTGCCGGCGGTCGGACAGGGGCCGTGAGCACTGAAGCTTTCTTT.

The chain carries TRBV30 and TRBJ1-1; tentative D call: TRBD1 (6 bases). Germline CDR1 and CDR2: GTSNPN and SVGIG (reference sequence). V lost 2 bases, J lost 6 bases, and 10 bases lay in between. This CDR3 has 12 amino acids. This CDR3 is CAWSRGGAEAFF. The CDR3 DNA reads TGTGCCTGGAGTCGAGGGGGGGCTGAAGCTTTCTTT.

V usage is TRBV9 and J usage is TRBJ2-3, with 8 nucleotides matching TRBD2. Germline V CDR1 and CDR2: SGDLS, YYNGEE. This CDR3 comprises 13 residues. Trimming cost V 4 bases and J 7 bases; bases outside gene matches: 5. CDR3 nucleotides: TGTGCCAGCAGCCCGCGGACTAGCTATACGCAGTATTTT. Amino acids: CASSPRTSYTQYF.

This clonotype was seen many times. The chain joins TRBV2 to TRBJ1-5; D gene ambiguous. This CDR3 region has 15 residues. Germline V gives CDR1 SNHLY, CDR2 FYNNEI. Trimming cost V 3 bases and J 1 base, with 10 bases left between them. CDR3 residues: CASSDIGPSNQPQHF. The CDR3 DNA sequence: TGTGCCAGCAGTGATATAGGACCGAGCAATCAGCCCCAGCATTTT.

The chain joins TRBV10-1 to TRBJ2-1, with 7 bases fitting TRBD1. This CDR3 region has 15 residues. Looked up from germline, CDR1 is WNHNN and CDR2 is SYGVQD (reference sequence). Germline trimming cut 2 bases from V and 6 bases from J; bases unmatched to any gene: 7. In DNA, the CDR3 is TGCGCCAGCAGTGAGACGGGACAGATACTCAATGAGCAGTTCTTC. It is translated as CASSETGQILNEQFF.

The chain recombines TRBV20-1 with TRBJ2-1; 7 bases line up with TRBD2. This CDR3 spans 13 amino acids. The junction had 2 bases not matched to a gene; V was cut back by 5 bases and J by 1 base. Germline loops: CDR1 DFQATT, CDR2 SNEGSKA (reference sequence). CDR3 coding DNA: TGCAGTGCTTGGGGAGGGTCCTACAATGAGCAGTTCTTC. Translating gives CSAWGGSYNEQFF.

The chain joins TRBV7-6 to TRBJ2-1; TRBD2 might be the D (5 bases). The germline gives CDR1 SGHVS, CDR2 FNYEAQ. The CDR3 extends over 16 amino acids. V was cut by 2 bases and J by 0 bases, with 11 bases left in between. The DNA of the CDR3 is TGTGCCAGCAGCTTATCCGGCCGGGGCTCCTACAATGAGCAGTTCTTC. Its protein is CASSLSGRGSYNEQFF.

The rearrangement links TRBV19 to TRBJ2-1; no clear D. Germline V gene data show CDR1 as LNHDA and CDR2 as SQIVND (reference sequence). V dropped 5 bases and J dropped 4 bases, with 9 bases sitting between them. This CDR3 has 13 amino acids. The CDR3 coding sequence is TGTGCCAGTAGTTATGACCTTTACAATGAGCAGTTCTTC. Translated: CASSYDLYNEQFF.

This clonotype was observed a handful of times. The chain combines TRBV12-3 or TRBV12-4 with TRBJ2-1, with D uncertain. The CDR3 contains 15 residues. V was cut by 6 bases and J by 0 bases, with 12 bases left in between. CDR3 residues: CASSRIVLSYNEQFF. The DNA of the CDR3 is TGTGCCAGCAGCAGAATAGTCCTCTCCTACAATGAGCAGTTCTTC.

V gene TRBV11-2 combines with J gene TRBJ2-1, with D possibly TRBD2 on 6 matching bases. The CDR3 covers 15 residues. The V gene lost 5 bases and the J gene lost 0 bases, with 11 bases spanning the gap. The germline V gene encodes CDR1 SGHAT and CDR2 FQNNGV. This CDR3 reads CASSPGLLSYNEQFF. In nucleotides, the CDR3 is TGTGCCAGCAGCCCGGGACTCCTCTCCTACAATGAGCAGTTCTTC.

This clonotype is medium-sized in the sample. This chain links TRBV7-2 with TRBJ2-1, with 7 bases lining up with TRBD1. The J segment lost 4 bases and the V segment lost 4 bases, leaving 7 bases of the junction unmatched. This CDR3 spans 15 amino acids. From germline, CDR1 is SGHTA and CDR2 FQGNSA. The CDR3 bases are TGTGCCAGCAGCTCCGCAGGGGGTGTATACAATGAGCAGTTCTTC. Amino acids: CASSSAGGVYNEQFF.

This clonotype has a handful of counts. The J gene is TRBJ1-1, the V gene TRBV24-1, with TRBD1 identical over 8 bases. CDR3 length: 14 amino acids. Germline V lookup: CDR1 KGHDR, CDR2 SFDVKD. The ends lost 3 bases at V and 11 bases at J; junction bases unmatched: 10. CDR3 coding DNA: TGTGCCACCAGTGATCCCGCGTCCGACAGGGGCGCTTTCTTT. Translated: CATSDPASDRGAFF.

The gene calls are TRBV24-1 and TRBJ2-6, with TRBD1 as a possible D gene (5 bases). In germline, CDR1 is KGHDR, CDR2 SFDVKD. Trimming took off 9 bases at V and 3 bases at J, with 26 bases between the two ends. CDR3 length: 19 residues. The DNA of the CDR3 is TGTGCCACCCTTCTCCCTTGGACACGGCCAAAGATTGGGGCCAACGTCCTGACTTTC. This sequence encodes CATLLPWTRPKIGANVLTF.

This chain uses TRBV20-1 with TRBJ2-1, with TRBD2 matching 12 bases. Germline lookup yields CDR1 DFQATT and CDR2 SNEGSKA (reference sequence). The CDR3 loop spans 16 amino acids. The V gene end was trimmed by 6 bases and the J gene end by 8 bases; junction bases not matched to a gene: 14. CDR3 coding DNA: TGCAGTGCCACAATCTCATCTAGGACTAGCGGGGATGAGCAGTTCTTC. Translation: CSATISSRTSGDEQFF.

The V gene is TRBV6-5, the J gene TRBJ2-3; D may match TRBD1 or TRBD2 (6 bases each). Germline V gene lookup returns CDR1 MNHEY and CDR2 SVGAGI. CDR3 size: 16 residues. The V gene lost 0 bases and the J gene lost 0 bases, with 10 bases spanning the gap. CDR3 protein: CASSYSGGSSTDTQYF. The CDR3 DNA sequence: TGTGCCAGCAGTTACTCCGGGGGCTCTAGCACAGATACGCAGTATTTT.

This clonotype was observed a handful of times. This chain links TRBV7-2 with TRBJ2-7; 7 nucleotides match TRBD2. After removal of 8 bases from V and 5 bases from J, the junction contained 6 bases not matched to a gene. Per germline, CDR1 SGHTA and CDR2 FQGNSA. The CDR3 spans 12 residues. The CDR3 DNA reads TGTGCCAGCCGCCGGGGAGGGGACGAGCAGTACTTC. Its protein is CASRRGGDEQYF.

This clonotype was counted a few times. The chain has TRBV7-9 and TRBJ2-7; TRBD1 aligns across 9 bases. The junction had 10 bases not matched to a gene; V was cut back by 3 bases and J by 7 bases. Germline V lookup: CDR1 SEHNR, CDR2 FQNEAQ (reference sequence). This CDR3 spans 15 amino acids. CDR3 bases: TGTGCCAGCAGCTTGACCGGGACAGGGACGGGAGAGCAGTACTTC. Translating gives CASSLTGTGTGEQYF.

This clonotype has only a few counts. This chain links TRBV4-2 with TRBJ2-3; D is possibly TRBD2 (6 bases). V gave up 4 bases and J gave up 4 bases, with 21 bases separating them. The CDR3 runs to 17 residues. Germline assignment: CDR1 LGHNA and CDR2 YNFKEQ. The CDR3 protein is CASSPRRGPGVPDTQYF. CDR3 DNA: TGTGCCAGCAGCCCCCGGAGGGGCCCGGGGGTCCCAGATACGCAGTATTTT.

The chain uses TRBV7-9 and TRBJ2-1; no clear D. The CDR3 runs to 12 residues. With 2 bases removed from V and 10 bases from J, the gap between germline ends came to 9 bases. The germline V gene encodes CDR1 SEHNR and CDR2 FQNEAQ (reference sequence). This CDR3 reads CASSLLSTEQFF. CDR3 sequence (DNA): TGTGCCAGCAGCTTATTGAGCACGGAGCAGTTCTTC.

This clonotype has only a few counts. The chain has TRBV12-3 or TRBV12-4 and TRBJ2-1; a possible D gene is TRBD1 (6 bases). V dropped 3 bases and J dropped 7 bases, with 10 bases sitting between them. The CDR3 is made up of 13 amino acids. CDR3 coding DNA: TGTGCCAGCAGTTTGATCAGGGGTAATGAGCAGTTCTTC. Amino acid sequence: CASSLIRGNEQFF.

This clonotype was observed a few times. V gene TRBV12-3 or TRBV12-4 combines with J gene TRBJ2-1; D is possibly TRBD2 (6 bases). Trimming took 4 bases from V and 9 from J, leaving 25 bases between them. The CDR3 has 17 residues. In nucleotides, the CDR3 is TGTGCCAGCAGTTCCACCCCCGATGGAGGGGCAATTGGTGAGCAGTTCTTC. Encoded protein: CASSSTPDGGAIGEQFF.

The chain uses TRBV2 and TRBJ2-3, with D possibly TRBD2 on 5 matching bases. The CDR3 runs to 14 residues. Trimming stripped 8 bases from V and 6 bases from J, with 18 bases between. Germline lookup yields CDR1 SNHLY and CDR2 FYNNEI. The chain's CDR3 is CASGPERGGDTQYF. The CDR3 nucleotides read TGTGCCAGCGGCCCGGAACGGGGTGGGGATACGCAGTATTTT.

This clonotype appeared many times. The chain combines TRBV6-2 or TRBV6-3 with TRBJ2-1; TRBD2 matches at 7 bases. V shed 5 bases, J shed 1 base, and the junction held 5 bases outside the gene matches. Germline loops: CDR1 MNHEY, CDR2 SVGEGT. CDR3 length equals 15 residues. CDR3 sequence reads: CASSKLATSYNEQFF. The CDR3 region has the DNA TGTGCCAGCAGTAAACTAGCGACTTCCTACAATGAGCAGTTCTTC.